This T cell receptor beta chain came from a study of monozygotic twins with cystic fibrosis. Clones were read by immunoSEQ multiplex PCR, and TCRdb kept only the in-frame ones, dropping some. This table has some 35,000 clones, about 89% appearing once. The V gene end was trimmed by 3 bases and the J gene end by 4 bases; junction bases not matched to a gene: 6. Germline-derived CDR1 and CDR2 are SGHRS and YFSETQ. CDR3 size: 14 residues. With regard to this clone: Its antigen is not identified.

Study results and caveats: Low clonality (median roughly 0.01) suggested a mostly naive repertoire.

The sequence was obtained from a boy aged 2 to 10 with cystic fibrosis. The chain carries TRBV5-1 and TRBJ1-2; 7 positions agree with TRBD1. The sample taken for sequencing was blood. The DNA of the CDR3 is TGCGCCAGCAGCTCAGGACAGGAGGGCTATGGCTACACCTTC. Encoded protein: CASSSGQEGYGYTF.